The clone carrying this T cell receptor beta chain was detected ten times or more. The antigen remains undetermined. This CDR3 comprises 13 residues. V lost 6 bases to trimming and J lost 4 bases, with 15 bases between them. Germline loops: CDR1 SQVTM, CDR2 ANQGSEA. The source of the sample is a study of blood T cells in healthy people across ages. For the study at large: Roughly one uniquely barcoded beta molecule per two T cells was captured. Study outcomes and limitations: With naive T cell percentage, TCR beta diversity showed a strong correlation.

For the second PCR, which ran for about 7 to 11 cycles, a sample-barcoded 5' primer and a J-beta primer mix were used. Each CDR3 protein gets one entry after TCRdb re-called the 5' RACE reads with MiXCR. The repertoire holds some 1.7 million distinct CDR3 sequences, over 25% seen once, with 7.7% in the top ten. The chain recombines TRBV29-1 with TRBJ2-5; D gene uncertain. The sequence derives from a young woman in good health. The sample was blood. The CDR3 sequence: CSVGRDTGETQYF. The CDR3 nucleotides read TGCAGCGTCGGCAGAGACACGGGAGAGACCCAGTACTTC.